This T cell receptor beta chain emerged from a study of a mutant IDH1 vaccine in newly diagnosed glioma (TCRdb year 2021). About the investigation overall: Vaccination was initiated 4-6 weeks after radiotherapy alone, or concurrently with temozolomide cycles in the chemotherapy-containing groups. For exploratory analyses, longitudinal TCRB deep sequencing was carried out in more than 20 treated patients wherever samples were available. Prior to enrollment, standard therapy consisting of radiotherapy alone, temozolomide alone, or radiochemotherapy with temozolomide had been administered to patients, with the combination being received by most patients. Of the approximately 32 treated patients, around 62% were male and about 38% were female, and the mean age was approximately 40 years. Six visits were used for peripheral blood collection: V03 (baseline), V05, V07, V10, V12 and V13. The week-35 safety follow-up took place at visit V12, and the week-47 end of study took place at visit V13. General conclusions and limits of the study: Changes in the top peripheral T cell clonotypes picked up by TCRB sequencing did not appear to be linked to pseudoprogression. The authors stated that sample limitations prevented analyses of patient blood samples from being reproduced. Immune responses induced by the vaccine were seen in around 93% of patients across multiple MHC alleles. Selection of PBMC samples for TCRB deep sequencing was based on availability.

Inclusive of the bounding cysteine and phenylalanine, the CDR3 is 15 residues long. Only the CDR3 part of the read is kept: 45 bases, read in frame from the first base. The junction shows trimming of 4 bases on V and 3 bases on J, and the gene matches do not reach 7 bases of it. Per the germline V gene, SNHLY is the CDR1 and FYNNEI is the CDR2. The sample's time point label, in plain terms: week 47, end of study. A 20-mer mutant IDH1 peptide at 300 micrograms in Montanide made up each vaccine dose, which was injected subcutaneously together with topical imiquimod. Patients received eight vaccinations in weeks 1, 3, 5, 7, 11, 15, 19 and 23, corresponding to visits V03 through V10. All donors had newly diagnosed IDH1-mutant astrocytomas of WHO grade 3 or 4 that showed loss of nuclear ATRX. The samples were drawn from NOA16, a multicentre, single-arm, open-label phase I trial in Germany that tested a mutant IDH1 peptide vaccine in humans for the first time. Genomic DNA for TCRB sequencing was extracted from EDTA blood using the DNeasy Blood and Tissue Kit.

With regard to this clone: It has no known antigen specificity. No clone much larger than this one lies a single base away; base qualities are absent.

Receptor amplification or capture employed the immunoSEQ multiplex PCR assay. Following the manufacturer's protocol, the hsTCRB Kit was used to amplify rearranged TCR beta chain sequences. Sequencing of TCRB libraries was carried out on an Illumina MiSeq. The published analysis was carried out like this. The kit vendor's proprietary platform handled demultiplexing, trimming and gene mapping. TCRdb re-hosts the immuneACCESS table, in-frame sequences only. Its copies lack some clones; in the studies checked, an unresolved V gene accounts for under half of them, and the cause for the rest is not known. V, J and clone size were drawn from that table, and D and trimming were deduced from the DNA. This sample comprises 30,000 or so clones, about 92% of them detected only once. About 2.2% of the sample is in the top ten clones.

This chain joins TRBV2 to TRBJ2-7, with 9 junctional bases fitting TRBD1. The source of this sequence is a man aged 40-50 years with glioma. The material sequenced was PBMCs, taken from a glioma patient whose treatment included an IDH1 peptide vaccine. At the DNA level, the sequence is TGTGCCAGCAGTGCCTACAGGGGGCGCGACTACGAGCAGTACTTC. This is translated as CASSAYRGRDYEQYF.